One and the same sample provided the 21 T cell receptor beta chains below, sequenced in a study of T cells in Graves' hyperthyroidism and ophthalmopathy. It was RNA transcripts that yielded the amplified TCR beta CDR3 regions. Carried out on the TCR CDR3, a first-round RT-PCR used the HTBI primer set. A single record per CDR3 protein comes from TCRdb applying MiXCR to the multiplex PCR reads. The sample consists of about 600,000 distinct CDR3 sequences, approximately 16% of them appearing once. Sequencing was carried out using blood. The receptors here all came from a woman aged 40 to 50 with Graves' ophthalmopathy.

The table lists this clonotype with many counts. The V and J genes are TRBV6-1 and TRBJ2-5; D is perhaps TRBD1 (5 bases). Germline CDR1 is MNHNS and CDR2 is SASEGT. CDR3 length: 12 residues. Trimming stripped 6 bases from V and 5 bases from J, with 10 bases between. For the CDR3, the DNA is TGTGCCAGCAGCCCCCAGGGTGAGACCCAGTACTTC. The encoded protein is CASSPQGETQYF.

This clonotype was seen a handful of times. This rearrangement joins TRBV20-1 to TRBJ1-1; D gene uncertain. The V and J ends lost 1 base and 3 bases respectively, with 9 bases between them. The CDR3 extends over 13 amino acids. The germline V gene has CDR1 DFQATT and CDR2 SNEGSKA (reference sequence). The CDR3 sequence is CSARGDGDTEAFF. DNA for the CDR3: TGCAGTGCTAGAGGGGATGGCGACACTGAAGCTTTCTTT.

This clonotype was observed at least ten times. The chain recombines TRBV5-8 with TRBJ2-3; no clear D. Germline CDR1 reads SGHTS; CDR2 reads YDEGEE. The CDR3 covers 13 residues. The V gene lost 0 bases and the J gene lost 6 bases, with 8 bases spanning the gap. In DNA form, the CDR3 reads TGTGCCAGCAGCTTGGACTTTGGGGATACGCAGTATTTT. This gives the protein CASSLDFGDTQYF.

This clonotype was detected many times. This sequence joins TRBV12-3 or TRBV12-4 and TRBJ2-1; 9 bases line up with TRBD2. This CDR3 spans 16 amino acids. V shed 5 bases, J shed 3 bases, and the junction held 8 bases outside the gene matches. The CDR3 spells CASSLIYSGGYNEQFF. CDR3 coding DNA: TGTGCCAGCAGTCTCATATATAGCGGGGGCTACAATGAGCAGTTCTTC.

This chain joins TRBV2 and TRBJ1-2; TRBD1 aligns across 7 bases. The CDR3 extends over 14 amino acids. V trimming: 3 bases; J trimming: 8 bases; junction bases outside the gene matches: 9. CDR1 is SNHLY, CDR2 FYNNEI, per germline. For the CDR3, the DNA is TGTGCCAGCAGTGAGGGACAGTCCTTCATCGGCTACACCTTC. It is translated as CASSEGQSFIGYTF.

Notes on this clonotype: One base away lies a much larger clone, so this may be a sequencing read error. The chain joins TRBV2 to TRBJ2-7, with TRBD2 matching over 7 bases. Looked up from germline, CDR1 is SNHLY and CDR2 is FYNNEI. The CDR3 sequence is 15 residues long. V trimming: 6 bases; J trimming: 3 bases; junction bases outside the gene matches: 11. CDR3 sequence reads: CASRSELGGSYEQYF. The CDR3 nucleotides read TGTGCCAGCAGGAGTGAGTTGGGCGGGAGCTACGAGCAGTACTTC.

The chain couples TRBV14 to TRBJ2-3; the match to TRBD1 covers 8 bases. The CDR3 runs 16 residues. The germline V gene encodes CDR1 SGHDN and CDR2 FVKESK. With V trimmed by 3 bases and J by 3 bases, 8 bases remained unmatched. CDR3 sequence: CASSHAGQGFTDTQYF. The CDR3 DNA is TGTGCCAGCAGCCATGCCGGACAGGGCTTTACAGATACGCAGTATTTT.

The rearrangement links TRBV29-1 to TRBJ2-1; D remains unclear. The V gene lost 5 bases and the J gene lost 6 bases, with 8 bases spanning the gap. Germline V CDR1 and CDR2: SQVTM, ANQGSEA. The CDR3 runs to 11 residues. The CDR3 region has the DNA TGCAGCGTTTTGAACTTCAATGAGCAGTTCTTC. This encodes CSVLNFNEQFF.

The chain carries TRBV24-1 and TRBJ2-5, with no clear D. V dropped 7 bases and J dropped 1 base, with 15 bases sitting between them. Germline CDR1 and CDR2: KGHDR and SFDVKD. CDR3 size: 15 residues. The CDR3 coding sequence is TGTGCCACCAGCGCCAAAGGCACCACCCAAGAGACCCAGTACTTC. This sequence encodes CATSAKGTTQETQYF.

This clonotype was observed a few times. V is TRBV7-3 and J is TRBJ2-5, with D perhaps TRBD2 (6 bases). Trimming took 5 bases from V and 2 from J, leaving 15 bases between them. The CDR3 sequence is 15 residues long. Germline CDR1 and CDR2: SGHTA and FQGTGA. CDR3 DNA sequence: TGTGCCAGCAGCCCAACCCCGGGAGCGCAAGAGACCCAGTACTTC. It encodes CASSPTPGAQETQYF.

The V gene is TRBV19, the J gene TRBJ1-2; no reliable D call. Trimming removed 4 bases from V and 3 bases from J, with 3 bases in between. The CDR3 loop spans 11 amino acids. CDR1 and CDR2 (germline): LNHDA, SQIVND (reference sequence). This chain's CDR3 is CASSKDYGYTF. Written as DNA, the CDR3 is TGTGCCAGTAGTAAGGACTATGGCTACACCTTC. Full variable domain (remainder filled in from reference TRBV19 and TRBJ1-2): DGGITQSPKYLFRKEGQNVTLSCEQNLNHDAMYWYRQDPGQGLRLIYYSQIVNDFQKGDIAEGYSVSREKKESFPLTVTSAQKNPTAFYLCASSKDYGYTFGSGTRLTVV.

Note on this clonotype: One junction end disagrees with the germline gene, perhaps due to a read error. CDR3 sequence (DNA): TGTACCAGCAGCTTGCGGGGGGGATCCGGGGAGCTGTTTTTT. It specifies CTSSLRGGSGELFF. The chain carries TRBV7-8 and TRBJ2-2; 9 bases agree with TRBD2. Germline-derived CDR1 and CDR2 are SGHVS and FQNEAQ. The CDR3 consists of 14 residues. The whole variable domain, filled in from reference TRBV7-8 and TRBJ2-2, reads GAGVSQSPRYKVAKRGQDVALRCDPISGHVSLFWYQQALGQGPEFLTYFQNEAQLDKSGLPSDRFFAERPEGSVSTLKIQRTQQEDSAVYLCTSSLRGGSGELFFGEGSRLTVL.

This clonotype appeared many times. This chain joins TRBV18 and TRBJ1-1; weak D call: TRBD1 (6 bases). The V gene's germline CDR1 is KGHSH and CDR2 LQKENI. Trimming took off 8 bases at V and 0 bases at J, with 16 bases between the two ends. The CDR3 runs to 15 residues. CDR3 sequence reads: CASADTGNLNTEAFF. CDR3 in DNA: TGTGCCAGCGCTGACACAGGGAATCTGAACACTGAAGCTTTCTTT.

This clonotype appeared many times. The chain joins TRBV18 to TRBJ1-6; 8 positions match TRBD1. The CDR3 loop spans 15 amino acids. Per the germline V gene, CDR1 is KGHSH and CDR2 is LQKENI. Germline trimming cut 3 bases from V and 8 bases from J; bases unmatched to any gene: 6. The CDR3 protein is CASSPRTGIDSPLHF. In nucleotides, the CDR3 is TGTGCCAGCTCACCCAGGACAGGGATTGATTCACCCCTCCACTTT.

The rearrangement joins TRBV30 to TRBJ2-1, with D tentatively TRBD1 (5 bases). The germline V gene has CDR1 GTSNPN and CDR2 SVGIG (reference sequence). This CDR3 has 12 amino acids. V was pared by 2 bases and J by 7 bases, with 9 bases between. The CDR3 DNA is TGTGCCTGGAGTTTAGGGGTTAATGAGCAGTTCTTC. The encoded protein is CAWSLGVNEQFF.

The sample holds a few counts of this clonotype. The chain joins TRBV6-1 to TRBJ1-5; 9 bases map to TRBD1. CDR1 and CDR2 from the germline V gene are MNHNS and SASEGT. Trimming at V came to 6 bases and at J to 5 bases, leaving 8 bases not matched to a gene. This CDR3 region has 15 residues. This CDR3 reads CASRTDRGIDQPQHF. The CDR3, as DNA: TGTGCCAGCAGGACCGACAGGGGGATAGATCAGCCCCAGCATTTT.

This clonotype was observed many times. V is TRBV5-1 and J is TRBJ2-1; D is possibly TRBD1 or TRBD2 (5 bases each). CDR3 length: 13 amino acids. The germline V gene has CDR1 SGHRS and CDR2 YFSETQ. V dropped 6 bases and J dropped 7 bases, with 14 bases sitting between them. CDR3 protein: CASTGTWGNEQFF. In nucleotides, the CDR3 is TGCGCCAGCACCGGAACCTGGGGGAATGAGCAGTTCTTC.

This clonotype was picked up many times. This chain joins TRBV5-1 and TRBJ1-1; D is unclear. This CDR3 is built from 14 residues. Germline V gives CDR1 SGHRS, CDR2 YFSETQ. The V gene lost 4 bases and the J gene lost 1 base, with 11 bases spanning the gap. CDR3 loop: CASSPLHTNTEAFF. The CDR3 nucleotides are TGCGCCAGCAGCCCTCTGCACACGAACACTGAAGCTTTCTTT. Full variable domain (rest looked up from reference TRBV5-1 and TRBJ1-1): KAGVTQTPRYLIKTRGQQVTLSCSPISGHRSVSWYQQTPGQGLQFLFEYFSETQRNKGNFPGRFSGRQFSNSRSEMNVSTLELGDSALYLCASSPLHTNTEAFFGQGTRLTVV.

This clonotype appeared a few times. The chain uses TRBV18 and TRBJ1-2; D ambiguous. The CDR3 is made up of 16 amino acids. The V gene lost 2 bases and the J gene lost 1 base, with 14 bases spanning the gap. The germline gives CDR1 KGHSH, CDR2 LQKENI. The CDR3 protein is CASSPIEASFNYGYTF. CDR3 coding DNA: TGTGCCAGCTCACCAATCGAGGCAAGCTTTAACTATGGCTACACCTTC.

This clonotype was detected only a few times. The V and J genes are TRBV19 and TRBJ1-1, with a possible D match to TRBD1 (6 bases). Trimming left V 1 base short and J 5 bases short, with 11 bases between. The CDR3 has 14 amino acids. CDR1 and CDR2 (germline): LNHDA, SQIVND (reference sequence). In DNA, the CDR3 is TGTGCCAGTAGTATAGTCGGGGGCCTAACTGAAGCTTTCTTT. It is translated as CASSIVGGLTEAFF.

This chain joins TRBV9 and TRBJ2-1; 11 bases fit TRBD2. The CDR3 is made up of 15 amino acids. The junction had 10 bases not matched to a gene; V was cut back by 5 bases and J by 9 bases. CDR1 is SGDLS and CDR2 is YYNGEE in the germline V gene. This CDR3 is CASRELAGGPAEQFF. As DNA, the CDR3 is TGTGCCAGCAGAGAATTAGCGGGAGGGCCGGCTGAGCAGTTCTTC.